These T cell receptor beta chains were read from a single sample in a study of blood T cell repertoires in COVID-19. Only in-frame clones appear in the TCRdb table, and some are missing; sequencing was by immunoSEQ multiplex PCR. The sample holds fewer than 400,000 clones, around four fifths seen once. Material for sequencing was peripheral blood. The receptors come from a man between 25 and 39 years old with active or convalescent COVID-19. Each CDR3 is given with its conserved first and last residue. The order of the fields is V gene, J gene, CDR3 length, D gene, CDR3 protein. D genes are given only for firm matches.

TRBV19	TRBJ2-3	16	TRBD1	CASSIGTGSGTDTQYF
TRBV4-2	TRBJ2-1	16	TRBD2	CASSQGTSGGVNEQFF
TRBV5-5	TRBJ1-6	14	-	CASSLSRDNSPLHF
TRBV19	TRBJ2-5	16	TRBD2	CASSKGGQASQETQYF
TRBV3-1/TRBV3-2	TRBJ2-3	13	TRBD1	CASSRDRADTQYF
TRBV19	TRBJ1-2	18	-	CASTPRGEPTPPNYGYTF
TRBV28	TRBJ1-5	17	TRBD1	CASSRRQGGGYNQPQHF
TRBV18	TRBJ2-1	17	TRBD2	CASSGGGPGRPYNEQFF
TRBV5-1	TRBJ1-1	15	-	CASSTRTARNTEAFF
TRBV7-8	TRBJ1-5	16	-	CASSSYAGDGNQPQHF
TRBV4-2	TRBJ2-3	18	TRBD2	CASSQEAASGEVSDTQYF
TRBV28	TRBJ2-7	15	-	CASSLWAGRSYEQYF
TRBV24-1	TRBJ1-4	14	-	CATARENPNEKLFF
TRBV3-1/TRBV3-2	TRBJ1-3	14	TRBD1	CASSHRGLGNTIYF
TRBV6-2/TRBV6-3	TRBJ1-6	15	TRBD1	CASSYMEGGNSPLHF
TRBV6-5	TRBJ1-2	11	-	CASLGGNGYTF
TRBV6-6	TRBJ2-5	14	TRBD2	CASSYSGTKETQYF
TRBV7-8	TRBJ1-1	14	-	CASRPAGWETEAFF
TRBV19	TRBJ2-5	12	-	CASSRRAETQYF
TRBV5-1	TRBJ1-1	15	TRBD1	CASSLGQGAGTEAFF
TRBV5-6	TRBJ1-6	15	-	CASSEQGTYNSPLHF
TRBV5-1	TRBJ2-3	13	TRBD2	CATRLAVPDTQYF
TRBV10-3	TRBJ2-3	14	TRBD2	CATGTSPDEGTQYF
TRBV6-1	TRBJ1-1	16	-	CASSEVPQRLNTEAFF
TRBV6-2/TRBV6-3	TRBJ2-1	14	TRBD2	CASSRLAGGQEQFF
TRBV12-3/TRBV12-4	TRBJ2-1	13	-	CASSPSSRNEQFF
TRBV9	TRBJ1-1	14	-	CASSVGQMNTEAFF
TRBV30	TRBJ2-3	11	-	CAWSNQTSQYF